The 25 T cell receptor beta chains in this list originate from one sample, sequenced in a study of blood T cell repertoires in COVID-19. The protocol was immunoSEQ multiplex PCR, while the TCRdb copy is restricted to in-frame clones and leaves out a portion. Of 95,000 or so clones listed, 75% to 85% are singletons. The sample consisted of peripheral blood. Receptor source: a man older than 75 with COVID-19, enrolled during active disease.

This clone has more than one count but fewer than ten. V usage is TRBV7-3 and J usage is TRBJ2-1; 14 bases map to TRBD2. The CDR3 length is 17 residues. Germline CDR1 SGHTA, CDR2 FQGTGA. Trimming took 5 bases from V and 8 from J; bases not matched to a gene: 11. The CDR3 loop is CASSHLRLAGGPDEQFF. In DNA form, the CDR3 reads TGTGCCAGCAGCCACCTCCGACTAGCGGGGGGGCCGGATGAGCAGTTCTTC.

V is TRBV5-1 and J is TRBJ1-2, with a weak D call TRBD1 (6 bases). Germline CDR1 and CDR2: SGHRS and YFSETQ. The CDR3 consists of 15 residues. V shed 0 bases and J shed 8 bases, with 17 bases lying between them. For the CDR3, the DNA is TGCGCCAGCAGCTTGGGAGGGGGTGATCGGTCGGGCTACACCTTC. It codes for CASSLGGGDRSGYTF.

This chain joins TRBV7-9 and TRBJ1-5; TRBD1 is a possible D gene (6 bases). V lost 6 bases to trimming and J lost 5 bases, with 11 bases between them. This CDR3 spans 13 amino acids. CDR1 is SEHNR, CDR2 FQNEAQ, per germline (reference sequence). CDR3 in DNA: TGTGCCAGCAGACAGACAGGAGATCAGCCCCAGCATTTT. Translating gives CASRQTGDQPQHF.

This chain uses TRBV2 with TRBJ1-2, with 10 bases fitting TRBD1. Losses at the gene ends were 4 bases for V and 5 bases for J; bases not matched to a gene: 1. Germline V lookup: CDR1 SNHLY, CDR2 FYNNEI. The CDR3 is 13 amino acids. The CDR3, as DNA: TGTGCCAGCAGTGCGGGACAGGGGTATGGCTACACCTTC. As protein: CASSAGQGYGYTF.

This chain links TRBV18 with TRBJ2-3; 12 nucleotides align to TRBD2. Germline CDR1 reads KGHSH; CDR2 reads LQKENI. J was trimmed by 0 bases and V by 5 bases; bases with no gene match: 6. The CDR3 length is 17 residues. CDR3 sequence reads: CASSSRTSGDSTDTQYF. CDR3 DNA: TGTGCCAGCTCATCTCGGACTAGCGGGGATAGCACAGATACGCAGTATTTT.

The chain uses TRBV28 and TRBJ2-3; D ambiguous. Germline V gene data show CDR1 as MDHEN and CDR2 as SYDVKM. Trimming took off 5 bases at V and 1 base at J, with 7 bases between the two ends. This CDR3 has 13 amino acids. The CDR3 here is CASSRLRTDTQYF. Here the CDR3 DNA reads TGTGCCAGCAGTCGACTTCGCACAGATACGCAGTATTTT.

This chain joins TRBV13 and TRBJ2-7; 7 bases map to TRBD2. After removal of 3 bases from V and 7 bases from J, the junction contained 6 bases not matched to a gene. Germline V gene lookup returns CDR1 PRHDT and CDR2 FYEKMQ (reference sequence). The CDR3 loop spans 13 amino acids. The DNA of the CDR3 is TGTGCCAGCAGCTTCATCGGCGGGGGTGAGCAGTACTTC. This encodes CASSFIGGGEQYF.

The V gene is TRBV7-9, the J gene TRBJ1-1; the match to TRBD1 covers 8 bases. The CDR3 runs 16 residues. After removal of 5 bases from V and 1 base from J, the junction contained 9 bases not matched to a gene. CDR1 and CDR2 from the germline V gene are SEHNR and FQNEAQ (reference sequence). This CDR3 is CASSRSSGGPNTEAFF. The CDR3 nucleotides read TGTGCCAGCAGCAGATCCTCAGGGGGCCCGAACACTGAAGCTTTCTTT.

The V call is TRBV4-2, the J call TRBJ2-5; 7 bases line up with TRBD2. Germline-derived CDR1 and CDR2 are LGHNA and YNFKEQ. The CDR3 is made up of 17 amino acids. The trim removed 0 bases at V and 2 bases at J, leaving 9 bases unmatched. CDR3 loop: CASSQELGSGLQETQYF. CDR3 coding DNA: TGTGCCAGCAGCCAAGAATTGGGTAGCGGGTTGCAAGAGACCCAGTACTTC.

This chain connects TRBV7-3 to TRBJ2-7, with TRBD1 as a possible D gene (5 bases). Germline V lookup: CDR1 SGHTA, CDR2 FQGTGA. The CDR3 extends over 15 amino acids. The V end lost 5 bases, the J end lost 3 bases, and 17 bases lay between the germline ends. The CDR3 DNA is TGTGCCAGCAGCCAGGGCGCGGATTTTTACTACGAGCAGTACTTC. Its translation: CASSQGADFYYEQYF.

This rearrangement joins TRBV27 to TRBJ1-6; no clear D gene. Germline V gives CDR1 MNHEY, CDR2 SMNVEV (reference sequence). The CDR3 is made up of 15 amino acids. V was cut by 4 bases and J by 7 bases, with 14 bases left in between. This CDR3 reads CASSSTRNPNSPLHF. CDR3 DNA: TGTGCCAGCAGTTCTACCCGAAACCCAAATTCACCCCTCCACTTT.

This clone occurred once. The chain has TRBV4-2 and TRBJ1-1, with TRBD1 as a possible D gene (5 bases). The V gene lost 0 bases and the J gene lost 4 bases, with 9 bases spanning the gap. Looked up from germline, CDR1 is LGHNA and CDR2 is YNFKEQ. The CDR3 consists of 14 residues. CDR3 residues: CASSQEGDRTEAFF. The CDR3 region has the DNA TGTGCCAGCAGCCAAGAAGGGGATCGCACTGAAGCTTTCTTT.

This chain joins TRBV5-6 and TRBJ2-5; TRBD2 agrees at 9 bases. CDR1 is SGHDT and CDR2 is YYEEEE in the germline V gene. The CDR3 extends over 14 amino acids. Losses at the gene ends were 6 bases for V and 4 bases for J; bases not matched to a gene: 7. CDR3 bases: TGTGCCAGCACTGCGGGAGGGATAGCAGAGACCCAGTACTTC. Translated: CASTAGGIAETQYF.

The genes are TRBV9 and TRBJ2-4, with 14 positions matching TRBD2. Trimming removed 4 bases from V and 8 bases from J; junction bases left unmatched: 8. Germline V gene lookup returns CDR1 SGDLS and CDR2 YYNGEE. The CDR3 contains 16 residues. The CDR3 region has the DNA TGTGCCAGCAGCCTCGGGACTAGCGGGAGTGTGGACATTCAGTACTTC. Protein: CASSLGTSGSVDIQYF. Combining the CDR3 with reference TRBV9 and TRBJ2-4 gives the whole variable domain DSGVTQTPKHLITATGQRVTLRCSPRSGDLSVYWYQQSLDQGLQFLIQYYNGEERAKGNILERFSAQQFPDLHSELNLSSLELGDSALYFCASSLGTSGSVDIQYFGAGTRLSVL.

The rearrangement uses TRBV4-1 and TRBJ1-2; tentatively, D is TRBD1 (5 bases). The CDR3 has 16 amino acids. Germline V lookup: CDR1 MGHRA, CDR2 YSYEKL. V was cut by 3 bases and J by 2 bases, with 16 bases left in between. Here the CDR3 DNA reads TGCGCCAGCAGCCAGGACGGTGTGGGGGGGAACTATGGCTACACCTTC. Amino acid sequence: CASSQDGVGGNYGYTF.

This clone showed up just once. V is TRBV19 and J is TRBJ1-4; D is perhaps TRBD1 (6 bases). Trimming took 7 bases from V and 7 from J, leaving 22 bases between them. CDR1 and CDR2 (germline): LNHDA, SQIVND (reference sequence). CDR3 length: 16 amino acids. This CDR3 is CASTRSVGAQVEKLFF. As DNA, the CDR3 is TGTGCCAGTACCCGATCGGTGGGGGCCCAGGTTGAAAAACTGTTTTTT. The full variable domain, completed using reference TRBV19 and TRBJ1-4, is DGGITQSPKYLFRKEGQNVTLSCEQNLNHDAMYWYRQDPGQGLRLIYYSQIVNDFQKGDIAEGYSVSREKKESFPLTVTSAQKNPTAFYLCASTRSVGAQVEKLFFGSGTQLSVL.

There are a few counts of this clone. The CDR3 nucleotides are TGTGCCAGCAGCTTAGCACTAGCGGGAGGGCCAGGCGAGCAGTACTTC. Protein: CASSLALAGGPGEQYF. The chain recombines TRBV7-6 with TRBJ2-7; 13 bases line up with TRBD2. Germline CDR1 reads SGHVS; CDR2 reads FNYEAQ. V lost 0 bases to trimming and J lost 6 bases; unmatched junction nucleotides: 5. The CDR3 sequence is 16 residues long. Full variable domain (rest looked up from reference TRBV7-6 and TRBJ2-7): GAGVSQSPRYKVTKRGQDVALRCDPISGHVSLYWYRQALGQGPEFLTYFNYEAQQDKSGLPNDRFSAERPEGSISTLTIQRTEQRDSAMYRCASSLALAGGPGEQYFGPGTRLTVT.

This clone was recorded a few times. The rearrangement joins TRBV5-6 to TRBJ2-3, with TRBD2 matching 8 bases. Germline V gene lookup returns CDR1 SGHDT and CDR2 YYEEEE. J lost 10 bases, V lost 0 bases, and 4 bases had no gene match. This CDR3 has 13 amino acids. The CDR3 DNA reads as TGTGCCAGCAGCTTGGGTCCGGGAGGGGCGCAGTATTTT. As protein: CASSLGPGGAQYF.

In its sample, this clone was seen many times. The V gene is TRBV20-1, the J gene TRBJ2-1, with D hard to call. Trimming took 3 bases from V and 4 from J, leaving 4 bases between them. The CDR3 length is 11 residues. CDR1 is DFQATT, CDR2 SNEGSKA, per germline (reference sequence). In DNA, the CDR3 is TGCAGTGCTAGCGGGTACAATGAGCAGTTCTTC. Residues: CSASGYNEQFF.

The CDR3 bases are TGTGCCTGGAGGGATTACGGTTTGCGGACCGGGGAGCTGTTTTTT. Amino acids: CAWRDYGLRTGELFF. The rearrangement joins TRBV30 to TRBJ2-2; no clear D. This CDR3 has 15 amino acids. The germline V gene has CDR1 GTSNPN and CDR2 SVGIG (reference sequence). V was clipped by 3 bases and J by 5 bases, with 16 bases between them. Using reference TRBV30 and TRBJ2-2 for the parts outside the CDR3, the full variable domain is SQTIHQWPATLVQPVGSPLSLECTVEGTSNPNLYWYRQAAGRGLQLLFYSVGIGQISSEVPQNLSASRPQDRQFILSSKKLLLSDSGFYLCAWRDYGLRTGELFFGEGSRLTVL.

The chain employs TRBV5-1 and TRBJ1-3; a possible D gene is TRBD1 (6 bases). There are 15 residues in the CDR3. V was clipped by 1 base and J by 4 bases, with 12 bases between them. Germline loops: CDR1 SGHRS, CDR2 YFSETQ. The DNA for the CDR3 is TGCGCCAGCAGCTTGCAACAGGGACCCGGAAACACCATATATTTT. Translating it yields CASSLQQGPGNTIYF.

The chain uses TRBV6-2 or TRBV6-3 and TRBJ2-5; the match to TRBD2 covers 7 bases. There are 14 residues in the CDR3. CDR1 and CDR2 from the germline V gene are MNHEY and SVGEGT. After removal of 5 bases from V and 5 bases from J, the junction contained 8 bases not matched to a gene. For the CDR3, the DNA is TGTGCCAGCAGTACCAGGACTAGAGGGGAGACCCAGTACTTC. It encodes CASSTRTRGETQYF.

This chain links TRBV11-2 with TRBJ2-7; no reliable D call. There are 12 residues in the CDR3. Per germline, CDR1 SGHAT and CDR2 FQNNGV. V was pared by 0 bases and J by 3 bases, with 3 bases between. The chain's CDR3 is CASSLDSYEQYF. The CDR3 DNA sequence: TGTGCCAGCAGCTTAGACAGCTACGAGCAGTACTTC.

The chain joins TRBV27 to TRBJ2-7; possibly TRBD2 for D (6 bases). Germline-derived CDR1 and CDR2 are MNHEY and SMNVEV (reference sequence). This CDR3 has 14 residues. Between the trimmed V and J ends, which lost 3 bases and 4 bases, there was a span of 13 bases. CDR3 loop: CASSLRAGGYEQYF. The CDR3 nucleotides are TGTGCCAGCAGTTTGAGGGCTGGGGGGTACGAGCAGTACTTC.

CDR3 sequence reads: CASSQDSRAIQETQYF. CDR3 nucleotides: TGTGCCAGCAGCCAAGATAGTCGAGCGATCCAAGAGACCCAGTACTTC. The chain has TRBV3-1 (or the pseudogene TRBV3-2) and TRBJ2-5; D unresolved. From germline, CDR1 is LGHDT and CDR2 YNNKEL (reference sequence). The CDR3 has 16 amino acids. The ends were cut back, 0 bases at V and 1 base at J, with 12 bases in the middle.